This paragraph covers one T cell receptor beta chain sequence. Its antigen remains unknown. The data are from a study of shared clonotypes between healthy human individuals. The wider study: In total, the donors were two women and three men aged 18 to 49.

Study-wide points: Among donors, the sharing of clonotypes was expected to be influenced by sequencing depth. Naive subsets typically showed greater estimated richness than memory subsets. Naive CD4 clonotypes overlapped across a few donors at approximately 5.5%.

Repertoires were generated with immunoSEQ multiplex PCR, while TCRdb's copy carries only in-frame clones and drops some. The sample shows approximately 710,000 clones, around 91% of them seen only once. Sequenced input: memory CD8+ T cells from PBMCs. Subset indicated: CD45RO+ cells pooled with CCR7-negative TemRA cells. The source of this sequence is a man aged 18 to 29 in good health. Some clones in this sample may be carry-over from other donors' samples.

The CDR3 reads CASSPFGGRGTEAFF. The CDR3 DNA reads as TGTGCCAGCAGCCCCTTCGGGGGGCGCGGCACTGAAGCTTTCTTT. The chain employs TRBV6-5 and TRBJ1-1; TRBD1 might be the D (6 bases). CDR1 and CDR2 (germline): MNHEY, SVGAGI. V was trimmed by 6 bases and J by 4 bases, leaving 18 bases between them. The CDR3 is made up of 15 amino acids.